The following is a T cell receptor (beta chain) sequence with its context. The antigen is undetermined. This entry belongs to a study of memory CD4+ T cells and cytomegalovirus serostatus. Study-wide results and limits: Each of approximately 61 CMV-associated TCRbeta sequences occurred in one to five individuals.

The sort gate was single viable CD3+CD4+CD8-CD45RO+ cells for memory CD4+ T cells. Total CD4+ T cells were enriched by CD4 positive selection. Clones were read by immunoSEQ multiplex PCR, and TCRdb kept only the in-frame ones, dropping some. The sample holds 50,000 to 75,000 clones, 80% to 85% seen once. Trimming removed 2 bases at V and 4 bases at J, with 12 bases between. This CDR3 is 14 amino acids long. Germline CDR1 and CDR2: SGHDT and YYEEEE. The source is an adult in good health and CMV-seronegative. The specimen sequenced was memory CD4+ T cells from blood. J is TRBJ1-1 and V is TRBV5-6, with a tentative D call TRBD1 (5 bases). Here the CDR3 DNA reads TGTGCCAGCAGCTTCGTCCCAGGGTCCACTGAAGCTTTCTTT. Its protein is CASSFVPGSTEAFF. Supplemented by reference TRBV5-6 and TRBJ1-1, the full variable domain reads DAGVTQSPTHLIKTRGQQVTLRCSPKSGHDTVSWYQQALGQGPQFIFQYYEEEERQRGNFPDRFSGHQFPNYSSELNVNALLLGDSALYLCASSFVPGSTEAFFGQGTRLTVV.